Sequencing of this TCR beta chain was carried out in a study of cytomegalovirus exposure and HLA in healthy donors. V lost 4 bases and J lost 5, with 12 bases in between. Germline V CDR1 and CDR2: SGHVS, FNYEAQ. This CDR3 spans 15 amino acids. With 60 Vbeta and 13 Jbeta primers, the PCR was carried out. The repertoire was sequenced with immunoSEQ multiplex PCR; TCRdb's copy has only in-frame clones and lacks some. In all, the sample yields about 140,000 clones. The clonotype comes from a woman younger than 30 in good health and CMV-seronegative. This chain connects TRBV7-6 to TRBJ1-6; a possible D gene is TRBD1 (5 bases). Material: PBMCs. CDR3 in DNA: TGTGCCAGCAGCTCCCTTACAGGAGATAATTCACCCCTCCACTTT. It encodes CASSSLTGDNSPLHF.